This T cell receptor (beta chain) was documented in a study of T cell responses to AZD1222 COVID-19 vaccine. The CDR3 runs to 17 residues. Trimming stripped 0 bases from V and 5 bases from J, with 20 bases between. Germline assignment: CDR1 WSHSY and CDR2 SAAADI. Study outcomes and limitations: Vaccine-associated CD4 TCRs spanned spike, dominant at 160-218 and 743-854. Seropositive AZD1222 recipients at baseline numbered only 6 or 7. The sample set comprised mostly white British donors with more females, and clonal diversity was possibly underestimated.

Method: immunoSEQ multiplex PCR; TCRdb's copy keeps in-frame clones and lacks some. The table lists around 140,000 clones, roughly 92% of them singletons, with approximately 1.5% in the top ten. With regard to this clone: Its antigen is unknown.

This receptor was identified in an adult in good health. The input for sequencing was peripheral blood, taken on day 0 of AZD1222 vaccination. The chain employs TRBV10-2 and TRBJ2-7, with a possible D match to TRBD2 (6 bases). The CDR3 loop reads CASSESGRGTWGDEQYF. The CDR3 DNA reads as TGCGCCAGCAGTGAGTCGGGGAGAGGGACTTGGGGTGACGAGCAGTACTTC.